The clone carrying this T cell receptor (beta chain) has just one count. This sample was taken from a study of blood T cell repertoires in COVID-19. As for the study in general: From the United States, Italy and Spain came samples of acute and convalescent COVID-19. PBMCs, B-cell-depleted T cells, or T cells provided the cDNA or gDNA that made up the material.

Original data processing: Nucleated cell counts were estimated from reference gene primer amplification. Produced via immunoSEQ multiplex PCR; TCRdb's table is partial and in-frame only. The V and J calls and clone size are taken from that table; D and trimming were inferred from the DNA. The sample carries roughly 310,000 clones, around nine tenths recorded once. Germline V lookup: CDR1 SNHLY, CDR2 FYNNEI. The V gene lost 8 bases and the J gene lost 5 bases, with 27 bases spanning the gap. The CDR3 extends over 17 amino acids. The sample consisted of peripheral blood. The gene calls are TRBV2 and TRBJ2-5; tentative D call: TRBD1 (6 bases). This sequence was found in a woman aged 45-60 years with active or convalescent COVID-19. Here the CDR3 reads CASSMLIDRSGMETQYF. In nucleotides, the CDR3 is TGTGCCAGCTCTATGCTTATCGACAGGTCCGGCATGGAGACCCAGTACTTC.